The 5 T cell receptor beta chains in this list originate from one sample, sequenced in a study of identical twins (dated by TCRdb to the mid-2010s). Libraries were constructed by 5' RACE. For sequencing, an Illumina HiSeq 2000 was employed. TCRdb itself trimmed the public reads at Q25 with fastp, ran MiXCR and retained productive beta chains. Each entry merges the rows of one CDR3 protein and shows their most common DNA and genes. The sample records about 530,000 distinct CDR3 sequences, around 20% of which are singletons. The ten largest clones add up to 0.48% of the sample. The same data also went into a second study, on yellow fever vaccine responses in identical twins.

The sequencing input was CD4+ T cells sorted from blood. The receptors were gathered from a woman aged 18 to 35 in good health.

The chain uses TRBV3-1 and TRBJ2-7; 7 bases fit TRBD2. The V gene end was trimmed by 3 bases and the J gene end by 2 bases; junction bases not matched to a gene: 7. Germline CDR1 and CDR2: LGHDT and YNNKEL (reference sequence). The CDR3 covers 15 residues. CDR3 amino acids: CASSQGWEGAYEQYF. Written as DNA, the CDR3 is TGTGCCAGCAGCCAGGGGTGGGAGGGAGCCTACGAGCAGTACTTC.

The chain recombines TRBV6-1 with TRBJ2-3; D assignment may be TRBD1 or TRBD2 (5 bases each). Germline loops: CDR1 MNHNS, CDR2 SASEGT. CDR3 length: 15 residues. The V end lost 1 base, the J end lost 1 base, and 9 bases lay between the germline ends. The DNA of the CDR3 is TGTGCCAGCAGTGAAGGGGGGTCGGGCACAGATACGCAGTATTTT. Protein product: CASSEGGSGTDTQYF.

This sequence joins TRBV7-8 and TRBJ2-1, with TRBD2 matching over 9 bases. Germline lookup yields CDR1 SGHVS and CDR2 FQNEAQ. V shed 1 base and J 4 bases; nucleotides not matched to a gene: 8. This CDR3 contains 17 residues. CDR3 sequence (DNA): TGTGCCAGCAGCTTAGTCCGCGGGAGGGCAGATTACAATGAGCAGTTCTTC. It is translated as CASSLVRGRADYNEQFF. The whole variable domain, remainder taken from reference TRBV7-8 and TRBJ2-1, is GAGVSQSPRYKVAKRGQDVALRCDPISGHVSLFWYQQALGQGPEFLTYFQNEAQLDKSGLPSDRFFAERPEGSVSTLKIQRTQQEDSAVYLCASSLVRGRADYNEQFFGPGTRLTVL.

V gene TRBV18 combines with J gene TRBJ2-7; 12 nucleotides align to TRBD2. The CDR3 consists of 15 residues. J gave up 3 bases and V 3 bases, and 3 bases lay outside the gene matches. The germline V gene encodes CDR1 KGHSH and CDR2 LQKENI. DNA for the CDR3: TGTGCCAGCTCACCGGGACTAGCGGGTAGCTACGAGCAGTACGTC. Residues: CASSPGLAGSYEQYV.

The chain employs TRBV5-1 and TRBJ2-2, with 8 bases fitting TRBD1. The length of the CDR3 is 18 residues. V lost 1 base to trimming and J lost 6 bases; unmatched junction nucleotides: 14. CDR1 and CDR2 from the germline V gene are SGHRS and YFSETQ. The CDR3 sequence: CASSLSSVAGGGSGELFF. CDR3 DNA sequence: TGCGCCAGCAGCTTGTCAAGTGTGGCAGGGGGCGGTTCCGGGGAGCTGTTTTTT. The whole variable domain, remainder taken from reference TRBV5-1 and TRBJ2-2, is KAGVTQTPRYLIKTRGQQVTLSCSPISGHRSVSWYQQTPGQGLQFLFEYFSETQRNKGNFPGRFSGRQFSNSRSEMNVSTLELGDSALYLCASSLSSVAGGGSGELFFGEGSRLTVL.